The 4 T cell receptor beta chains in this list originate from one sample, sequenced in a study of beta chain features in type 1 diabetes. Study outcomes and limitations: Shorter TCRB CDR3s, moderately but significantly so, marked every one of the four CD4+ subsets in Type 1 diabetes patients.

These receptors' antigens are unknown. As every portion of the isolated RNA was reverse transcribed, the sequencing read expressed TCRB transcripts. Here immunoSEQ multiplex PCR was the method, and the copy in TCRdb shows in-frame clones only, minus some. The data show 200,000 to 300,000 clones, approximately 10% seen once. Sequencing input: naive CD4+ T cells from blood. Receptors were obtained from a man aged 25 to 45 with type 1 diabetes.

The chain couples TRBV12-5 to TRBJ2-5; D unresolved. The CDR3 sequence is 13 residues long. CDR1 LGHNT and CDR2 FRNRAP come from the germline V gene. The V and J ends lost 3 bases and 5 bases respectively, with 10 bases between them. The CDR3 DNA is TGTGCTAGTGGTTTCGGGTCGTGGGAGACCCAGTACTTC. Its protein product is CASGFGSWETQYF.

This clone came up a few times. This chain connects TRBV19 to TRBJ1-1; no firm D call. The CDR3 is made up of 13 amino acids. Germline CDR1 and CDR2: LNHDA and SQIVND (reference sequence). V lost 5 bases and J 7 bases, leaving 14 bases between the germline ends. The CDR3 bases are TGTGCCAGTAGTGTCCACCCCGGGGTTGAAGCTTTCTTT. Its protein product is CASSVHPGVEAFF.

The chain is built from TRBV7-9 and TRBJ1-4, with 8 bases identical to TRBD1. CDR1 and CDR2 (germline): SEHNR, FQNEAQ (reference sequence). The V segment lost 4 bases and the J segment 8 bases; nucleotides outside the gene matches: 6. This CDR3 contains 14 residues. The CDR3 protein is CASSSQGAKEKLFF. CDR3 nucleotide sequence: TGTGCCAGCAGCTCCCAGGGGGCGAAAGAAAAACTGTTTTTT.

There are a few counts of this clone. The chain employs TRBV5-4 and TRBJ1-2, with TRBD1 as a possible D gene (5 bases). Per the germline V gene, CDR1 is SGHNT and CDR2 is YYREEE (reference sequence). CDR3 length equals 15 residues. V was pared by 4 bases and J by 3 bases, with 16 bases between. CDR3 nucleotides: TGTGCCAGCAGCACCGGCGTGGGGGGTTACTATGGCTACACCTTC. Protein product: CASSTGVGGYYGYTF.